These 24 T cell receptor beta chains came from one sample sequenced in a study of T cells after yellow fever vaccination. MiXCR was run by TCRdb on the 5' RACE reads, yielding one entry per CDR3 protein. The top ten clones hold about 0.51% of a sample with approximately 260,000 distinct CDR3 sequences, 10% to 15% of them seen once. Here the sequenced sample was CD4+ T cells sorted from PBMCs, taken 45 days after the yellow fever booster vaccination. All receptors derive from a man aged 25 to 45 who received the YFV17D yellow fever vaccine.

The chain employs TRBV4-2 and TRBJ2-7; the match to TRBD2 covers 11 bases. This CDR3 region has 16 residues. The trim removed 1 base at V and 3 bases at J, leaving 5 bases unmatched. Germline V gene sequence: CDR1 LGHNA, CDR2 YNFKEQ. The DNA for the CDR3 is TGTGCCAGCAGCCAAGCTCCCGGGACTAGCGGCTACGAGCAGTACTTC. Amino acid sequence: CASSQAPGTSGYEQYF.

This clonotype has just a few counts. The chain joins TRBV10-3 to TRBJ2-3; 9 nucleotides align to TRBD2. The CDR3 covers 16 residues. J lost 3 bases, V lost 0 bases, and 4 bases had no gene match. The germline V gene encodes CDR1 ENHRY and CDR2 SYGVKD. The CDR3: CAISESASGMTDTQYF. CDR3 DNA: TGTGCCATCAGTGAGTCAGCTAGCGGGATGACAGATACGCAGTATTTT.

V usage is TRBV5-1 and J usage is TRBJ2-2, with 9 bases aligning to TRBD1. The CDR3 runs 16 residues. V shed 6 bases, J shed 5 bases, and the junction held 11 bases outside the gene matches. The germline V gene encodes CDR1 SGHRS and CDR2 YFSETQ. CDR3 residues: CASKWSGQGFTGELFF. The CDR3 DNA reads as TGCGCCAGCAAATGGAGCGGACAGGGGTTTACCGGGGAGCTGTTTTTT.

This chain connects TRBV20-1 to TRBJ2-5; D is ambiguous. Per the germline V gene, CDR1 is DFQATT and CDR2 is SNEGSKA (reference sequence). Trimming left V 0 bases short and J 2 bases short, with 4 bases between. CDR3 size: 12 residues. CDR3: CSAREVQETQYF. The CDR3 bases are TGCAGTGCTAGAGAGGTTCAAGAGACCCAGTACTTC.

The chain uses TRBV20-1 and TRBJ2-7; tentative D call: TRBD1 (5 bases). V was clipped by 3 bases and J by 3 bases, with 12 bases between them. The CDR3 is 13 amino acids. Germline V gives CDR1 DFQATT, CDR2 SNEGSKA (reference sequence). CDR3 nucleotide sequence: TGCAGTGCTAGTAGGGGTGTGGGCTACGAGCAGTACTTC. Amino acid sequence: CSASRGVGYEQYF.

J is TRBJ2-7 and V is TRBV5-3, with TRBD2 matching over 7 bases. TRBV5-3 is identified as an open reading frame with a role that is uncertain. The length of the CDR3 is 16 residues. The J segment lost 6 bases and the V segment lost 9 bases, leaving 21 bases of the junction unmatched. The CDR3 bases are TGTGCCATGGGCCCTGGGCCCTTGTGCGGGAGTAGCGAGCAGTACTTC. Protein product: CAMGPGPLCGSSEQYF.

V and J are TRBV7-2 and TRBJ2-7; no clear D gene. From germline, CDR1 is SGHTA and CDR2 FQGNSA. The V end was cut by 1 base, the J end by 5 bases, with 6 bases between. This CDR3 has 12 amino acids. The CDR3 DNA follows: TGTGCCAGCAGCTTAGTACCCAACGAGCAGTACTTC. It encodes CASSLVPNEQYF.

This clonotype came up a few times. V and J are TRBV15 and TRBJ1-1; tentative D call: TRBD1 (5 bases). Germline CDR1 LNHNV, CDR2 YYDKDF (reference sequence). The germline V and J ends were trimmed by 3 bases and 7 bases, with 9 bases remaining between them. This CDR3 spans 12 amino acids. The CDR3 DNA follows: TGTGCCACCAGCAGCGGGACTGTTGAAGCTTTCTTT. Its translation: CATSSGTVEAFF.

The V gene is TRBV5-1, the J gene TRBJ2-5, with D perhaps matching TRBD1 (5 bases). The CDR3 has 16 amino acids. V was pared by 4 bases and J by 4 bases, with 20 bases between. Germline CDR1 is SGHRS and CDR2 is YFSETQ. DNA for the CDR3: TGCGCCAGCAGCCTATCACCTTTGGGGCCCGCAGAGACCCAGTACTTC. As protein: CASSLSPLGPAETQYF.

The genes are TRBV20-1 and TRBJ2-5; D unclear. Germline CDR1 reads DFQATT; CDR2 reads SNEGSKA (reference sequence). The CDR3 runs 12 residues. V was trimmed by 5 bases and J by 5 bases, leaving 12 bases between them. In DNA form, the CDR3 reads TGCAGTGCTCCCGCCAGCCATGAGACCCAGTACTTC. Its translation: CSAPASHETQYF.

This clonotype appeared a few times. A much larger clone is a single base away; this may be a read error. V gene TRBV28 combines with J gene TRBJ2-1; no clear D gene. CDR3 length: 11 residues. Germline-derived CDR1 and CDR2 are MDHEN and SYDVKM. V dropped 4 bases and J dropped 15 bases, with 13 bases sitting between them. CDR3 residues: CASSSRFVGFF. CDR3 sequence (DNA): TGTGCCAGCAGTTCTAGATTTGTAGGGTTCTTC.

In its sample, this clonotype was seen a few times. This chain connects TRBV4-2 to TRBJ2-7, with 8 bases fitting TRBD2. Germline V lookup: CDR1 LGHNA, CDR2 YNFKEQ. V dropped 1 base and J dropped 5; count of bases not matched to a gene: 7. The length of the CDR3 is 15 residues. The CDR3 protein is CASSQGDGRANEQYF. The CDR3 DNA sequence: TGTGCCAGCAGCCAAGGAGACGGGAGGGCCAACGAGCAGTACTTC.

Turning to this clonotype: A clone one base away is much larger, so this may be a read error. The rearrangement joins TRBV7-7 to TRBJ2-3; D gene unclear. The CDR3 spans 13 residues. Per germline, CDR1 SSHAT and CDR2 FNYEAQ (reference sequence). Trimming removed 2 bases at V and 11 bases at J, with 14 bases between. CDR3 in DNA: TGTGCCAGCAGCTTATCGGATATGGCTATGCAGTATTTT. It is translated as CASSLSDMAMQYF.

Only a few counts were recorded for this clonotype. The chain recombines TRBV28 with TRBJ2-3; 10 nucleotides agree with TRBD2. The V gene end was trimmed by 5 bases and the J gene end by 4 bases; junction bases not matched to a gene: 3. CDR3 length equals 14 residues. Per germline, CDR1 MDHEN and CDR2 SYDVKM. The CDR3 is CASSLAGVSDTQYF. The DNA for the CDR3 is TGTGCCAGCAGTCTAGCGGGAGTTTCAGATACGCAGTATTTT. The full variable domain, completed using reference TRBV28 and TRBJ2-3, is DVKVTQSSRYLVKRTGEKVFLECVQDMDHENMFWYRQDPGLGLRLIYFSYDVKMKEKGDIPEGYSVSREKKERFSLILESASTNQTSMYLCASSLAGVSDTQYFGPGTRLTVL.

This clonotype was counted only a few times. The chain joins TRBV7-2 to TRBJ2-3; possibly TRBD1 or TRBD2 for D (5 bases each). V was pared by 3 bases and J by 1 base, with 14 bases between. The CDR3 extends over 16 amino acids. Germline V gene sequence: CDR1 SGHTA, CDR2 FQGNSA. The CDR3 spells CASSLSRDPGTDTQYF. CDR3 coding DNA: TGTGCCAGCAGCTTGAGCCGGGACCCGGGCACAGATACGCAGTATTTT.

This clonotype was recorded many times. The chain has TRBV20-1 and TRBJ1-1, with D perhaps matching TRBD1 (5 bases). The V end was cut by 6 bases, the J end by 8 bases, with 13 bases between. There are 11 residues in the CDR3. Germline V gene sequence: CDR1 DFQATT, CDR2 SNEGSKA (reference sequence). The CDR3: CSATDSPEAFF. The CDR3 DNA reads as TGCAGTGCGACAGACAGCCCAGAAGCTTTCTTT.

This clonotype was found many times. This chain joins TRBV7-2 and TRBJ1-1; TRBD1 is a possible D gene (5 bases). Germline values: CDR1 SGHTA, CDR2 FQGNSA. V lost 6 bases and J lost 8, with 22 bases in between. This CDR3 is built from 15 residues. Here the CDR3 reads CASSKPPWDGSEAFF. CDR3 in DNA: TGTGCCAGCAGTAAACCACCATGGGACGGCTCGGAAGCTTTCTTT.

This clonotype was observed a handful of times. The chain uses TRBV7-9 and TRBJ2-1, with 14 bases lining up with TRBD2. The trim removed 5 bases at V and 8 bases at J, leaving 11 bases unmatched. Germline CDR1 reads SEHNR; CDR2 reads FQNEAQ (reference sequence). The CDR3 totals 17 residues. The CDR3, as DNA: TGTGCCAGCAGCCCCCCCCTGAGACTAGCGGGAGGGGATGAGCAGTTCTTC. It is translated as CASSPPLRLAGGDEQFF. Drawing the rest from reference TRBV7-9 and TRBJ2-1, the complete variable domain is DTGVSQNPRHKITKRGQNVTFRCDPISEHNRLYWYRQTLGQGPEFLTYFQNEAQLEKSRLLSDRFSAERPKGSFSTLEIQRTEQGDSAMYLCASSPPLRLAGGDEQFFGPGTRLTVL.

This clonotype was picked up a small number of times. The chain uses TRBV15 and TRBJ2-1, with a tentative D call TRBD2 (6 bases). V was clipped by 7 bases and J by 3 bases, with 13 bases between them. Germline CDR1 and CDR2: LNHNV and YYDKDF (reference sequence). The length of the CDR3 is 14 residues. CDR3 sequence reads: CATNEPSVYNEQFF. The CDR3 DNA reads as TGTGCCACCAACGAACCTAGCGTCTACAATGAGCAGTTCTTC.

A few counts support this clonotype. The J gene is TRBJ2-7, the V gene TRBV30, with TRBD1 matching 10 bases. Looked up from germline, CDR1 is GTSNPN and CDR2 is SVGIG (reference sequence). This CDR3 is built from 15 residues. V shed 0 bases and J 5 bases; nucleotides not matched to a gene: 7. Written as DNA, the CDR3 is TGTGCCTGGAGTGTACCTAGGACAGGGGGTCACGAGCAGTACTTC. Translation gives CAWSVPRTGGHEQYF.

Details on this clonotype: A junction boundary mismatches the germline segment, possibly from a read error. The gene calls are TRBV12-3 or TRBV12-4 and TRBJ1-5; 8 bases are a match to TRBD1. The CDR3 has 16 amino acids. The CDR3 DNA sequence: TGTGCCAGCGGTTTATCAGGGGGCGCGGGCAATCAGCCCCAGCATTTT. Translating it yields CASGLSGGAGNQPQHF.

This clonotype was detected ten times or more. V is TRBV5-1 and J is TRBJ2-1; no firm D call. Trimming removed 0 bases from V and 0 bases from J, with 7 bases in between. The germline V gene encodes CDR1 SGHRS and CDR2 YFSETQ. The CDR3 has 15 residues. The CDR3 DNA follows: TGCGCCAGCAGCTTGGCCAGCCTCTCCTACAATGAGCAGTTCTTC. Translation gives CASSLASLSYNEQFF.

This chain's CDR3 is CASSLVGFNSPLHF. CDR3 nucleotide sequence: TGTGCCAGCAGCTTAGTAGGTTTTAATTCACCCCTCCACTTT. The chain employs TRBV11-2 and TRBJ1-6; D is undetermined. V was trimmed by 1 base and J by 6 bases, leaving 7 bases between them. The CDR3 is 14 residues long. Germline lookup yields CDR1 SGHAT and CDR2 FQNNGV. The whole variable domain, remainder taken from reference TRBV11-2 and TRBJ1-6, is EAGVAQSPRYKIIEKRQSVAFWCNPISGHATLYWYQQILGQGPKLLIQFQNNGVVDDSQLPKDRFSAERLKGVDSTLKIQPAKLEDSAVYLCASSLVGFNSPLHFGNGTRLTVT.

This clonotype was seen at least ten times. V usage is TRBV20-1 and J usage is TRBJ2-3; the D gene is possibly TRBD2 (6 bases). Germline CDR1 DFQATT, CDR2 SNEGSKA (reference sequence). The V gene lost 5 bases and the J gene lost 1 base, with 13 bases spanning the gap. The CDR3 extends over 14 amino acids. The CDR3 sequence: CSAPRGVGTDTQYF. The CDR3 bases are TGCAGTGCTCCGCGGGGAGTGGGCACAGATACGCAGTATTTT.